This T cell receptor beta chain was identified during a study of Ad26.COV2.S vaccination and SARS-CoV-2 variants. Study in general: Ad26.COV2.S given intramuscularly, once or twice 56 days apart. Regarding the study as a whole: The breadth of spike-specific CD8+ and CD4+ T cell responses after vaccination was reportedly substantial.

Some clones are missing from TCRdb's copy, which holds only in-frame ones; the method was immunoSEQ multiplex PCR. The data contain 300,000 to 350,000 clones, 85% to 90% of them singletons. Details on this clone: The antigen is not known.

Treatment noted: 19 received Ad26.COV2.S at low or high dose, single or two shots; about 5 received placebo; per-sample allocation not given. Repertoires come from day 63 after the first vaccine or placebo injection. The vaccine delivered Wuhan-strain SARS-CoV-2 spike through an Ad26 vector. This CDR3 is 14 amino acids long. Between the trimmed V and J ends, which lost 4 bases and 2 bases, there was a span of 11 bases. Germline CDR1 MDHEN, CDR2 SYDVKM. The V call is TRBV28, the J call TRBJ1-2, with D unresolved. The clonotype originates from a person between 18 and 60 years old who received the Ad26.COV2.S COVID-19 vaccine or a placebo. The sequences come from peripheral blood, collected in a trial of Ad26.COV2.S vaccine versus placebo. CDR3 region: CASSSYSGNYGYTF. CDR3 sequence (DNA): TGTGCCAGCAGTTCCTACTCCGGGAACTATGGCTACACCTTC.